The sequence of this T cell receptor beta chain was determined in a study of cytomegalovirus exposure and HLA in healthy donors. Study background: The use of the same platform for the 100 to 150 validation repertoires and the roughly 670 first-cohort repertoires was reported by a later analysis.

The count of this clone is one. Its antigen is still unknown. The donors formed part of the roughly 120-subject validation cohort, distinct from the roughly 730-subject first cohort. Only in-frame clones appear in the TCRdb table, and some are missing; sequencing was by immunoSEQ multiplex PCR. The sample contains about 56,000 clones, over 85% of which appear only once. General study findings and limits: The CMV antigen specificity of a few CMV-associated chains was confirmed through in vitro analysis. That first-cohort TCR clusters tended to co-occur in the 95 to 150 validation repertoires was found in a later analysis.

The CDR3 spans 21 residues. CDR1 and CDR2 from the germline V gene are MDHEN and SYDVKM. Germline trimming cut 5 bases from V and 2 bases from J; bases unmatched to any gene: 20. This clonotype was obtained from a man between 18 and 29 years old in good health and CMV-seronegative. Material for sequencing was PBMCs. The chain uses TRBV28 and TRBJ2-5, with 13 bases lining up with TRBD2. The CDR3 region is CASSGTSGLAGPGRLQETQYF. The CDR3 coding sequence is TGTGCCAGCAGTGGAACATCGGGACTAGCGGGACCCGGCCGCTTACAAGAGACCCAGTACTTC.